Presented here are 3 T cell receptor beta chains from one specimen sequenced in a study of cytomegalovirus exposure and HLA in healthy donors. The method was immunoSEQ multiplex PCR; TCRdb's version includes in-frame clones alone and lacks a portion of them. The sample holds roughly 75,000 clones, approximately 94% seen once. Input material: PBMCs. The receptors were sampled from a young woman in good health and CMV-seropositive.

V and J are TRBV19 and TRBJ2-3; the match to TRBD1 covers 8 bases. Losses at the gene ends were 4 bases for V and 4 bases for J; bases not matched to a gene: 7. The CDR3 totals 15 residues. CDR1 LNHDA and CDR2 SQIVND come from the germline V gene (reference sequence). The CDR3 coding sequence is TGTGCCAGTAGTACCCGACAGGGGAGAGCAGATACGCAGTATTTT. This encodes CASSTRQGRADTQYF.

V gene TRBV30 combines with J gene TRBJ1-4; D not resolved. Trimming cost V 8 bases and J 1 base, with 14 bases left between them. The CDR3 runs to 14 residues. Germline CDR1 is GTSNPN and CDR2 is SVGIG (reference sequence). CDR3 DNA: TGTGCCGGGATAACGACGGGAACTAATGAAAAACTGTTTTTT. This translates into CAGITTGTNEKLFF. Drawing the rest from reference TRBV30 and TRBJ1-4, the complete variable domain is SQTIHQWPATLVQPVGSPLSLECTVEGTSNPNLYWYRQAAGRGLQLLFYSVGIGQISSEVPQNLSASRPQDRQFILSSKKLLLSDSGFYLCAGITTGTNEKLFFGSGTQLSVL.

V usage is TRBV11-2 and J usage is TRBJ2-7, with D possibly being TRBD2 (6 bases). This CDR3 comprises 15 residues. V lost 7 bases to trimming and J lost 5 bases, with 21 bases between them. The germline V gene encodes CDR1 SGHAT and CDR2 FQNNGV. CDR3 coding DNA: TGTGCCAGCAACCCTCTAGCGAATTCTAGGCACGAGCAGTACTTC. Its translation is CASNPLANSRHEQYF.